This TCR beta chain came from a study of cytomegalovirus exposure and HLA in healthy donors. Germline CDR1 SSHAT, CDR2 FNYEAQ (reference sequence). This CDR3 region has 15 residues. The PCR was carried out with 60 Vbeta primers and 13 Jbeta primers. TCRdb's table, derived via immunoSEQ multiplex PCR, lists solely in-frame clones and lacks some. The repertoire table contains 70,000 to 80,000 clones. On this clone: Its antigen is still unknown. At one boundary the junction diverges from the germline segment, which might be a read error.

Study-wide findings and caveats: Exclusion applied to some V segments, including TRBV6-2 and TRBV6-3, as they were indistinguishable.

The chain carries TRBV7-7 and TRBJ2-5, with TRBD1 matching 9 bases. The sequenced material came from PBMCs. The receptor's source is a man in his forties in good health and CMV-seronegative. The CDR3 loop reads CASSSTGGAGETQYF. The CDR3 DNA reads TGTGCTAGCAGCTCCACAGGGGGCGCGGGGGAGACCCAGTACTTC.